This TCR beta chain derives from a study of Graves' ophthalmopathy and Graves' hyperthyroidism. At least ten counts were recorded for this clonotype. Investigators amplified TCR beta CDR3 regions from RNA transcripts. The library came from an HTBI-primed first-round RT-PCR and a second-round multiplex PCR. TCRdb re-analysed the multiplex PCR reads in MiXCR, keeping a single row per CDR3 protein. The sample has hundreds of thousands of distinct CDR3 sequences; about 41% are singletons. Serum thyroxine and TRAb, along with clinical symptoms, thyroid ultrasound and orbital computed tomography, were what diagnosis relied on. This CDR3 region has 13 residues. The ends were cut back, 1 base at V and 5 bases at J, with 8 bases in the middle. CDR1 is SGHAT, CDR2 FQNNGV, per germline.

The chain has TRBV11-2 and TRBJ2-5, with D possibly TRBD1 on 6 matching bases. This TCR derives from an adult man with Graves' ophthalmopathy. Source material: peripheral blood. The DNA of the CDR3 is TGTGCCAGCAGCTTAGGACAGGTCGAGACCCAGTACTTC. Residues: CASSLGQVETQYF.